The 3 T cell receptor beta chains listed next were all sequenced from one sample in a study of T cell responses to AZD1222 COVID-19 vaccine. Here immunoSEQ multiplex PCR was the method, and the copy in TCRdb shows in-frame clones only, minus some. The table includes 130,000 to 150,000 clones, 70% to 90% detected once. The sequencing used peripheral blood, collected 28 days after the second dose of the MenACWY control vaccine. The receptors derive from an adult who received the MenACWY meningococcal vaccine as a control.

The chain has TRBV6-2 or TRBV6-3 and TRBJ2-3; 8 bases agree with TRBD2. The CDR3 has 15 residues. Germline V gene sequence: CDR1 MNHEY, CDR2 SVGEGT. J gave up 4 bases and V 4 bases, and 7 bases lay outside the gene matches. CDR3 DNA sequence: TGTGCCAGCAGTTGGCCGGGACTAGGGCCAGATACGCAGTATTTT. The encoded protein is CASSWPGLGPDTQYF.

The chain is built from TRBV5-5 and TRBJ2-7; the match to TRBD1 covers 10 bases. In germline, CDR1 is SGHKS, CDR2 YYEKEE (reference sequence). There are 14 residues in the CDR3. J was trimmed by 6 bases and V by 4 bases; bases with no gene match: 7. The CDR3 is CASSARQGAGEQYF. CDR3 nucleotide sequence: TGTGCCAGCAGCGCCCGACAGGGGGCTGGCGAGCAGTACTTC.

This chain links TRBV30 with TRBJ2-7; the match to TRBD1 covers 8 bases. J was trimmed by 5 bases and V by 0 bases; bases with no gene match: 6. The CDR3 spans 14 residues. From germline, CDR1 is GTSNPN and CDR2 SVGIG (reference sequence). The CDR3 region has the DNA TGTGCCTGGAGTGTACAATGGACAGGGAACGAGCAGTACTTC. It codes for CAWSVQWTGNEQYF.